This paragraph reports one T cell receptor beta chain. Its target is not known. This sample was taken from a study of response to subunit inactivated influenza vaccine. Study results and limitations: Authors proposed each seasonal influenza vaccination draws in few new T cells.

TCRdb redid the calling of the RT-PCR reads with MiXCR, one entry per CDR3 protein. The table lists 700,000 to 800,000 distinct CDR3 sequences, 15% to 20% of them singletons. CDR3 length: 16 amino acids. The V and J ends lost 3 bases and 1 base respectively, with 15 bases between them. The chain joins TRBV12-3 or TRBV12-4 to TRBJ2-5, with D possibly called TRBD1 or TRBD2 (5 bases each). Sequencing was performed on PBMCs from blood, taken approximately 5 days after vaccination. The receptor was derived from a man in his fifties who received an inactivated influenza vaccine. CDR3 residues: CASSLGVPTIQETQYF. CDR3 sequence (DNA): TGTGCCAGCAGTTTGGGGGTACCGACGATCCAAGAGACCCAGTACTTC.